The sequence of this T cell receptor (beta chain) was determined in a study of blood T cell repertoires in COVID-19. Study background: Sources were T cells, B-cell-depleted T cells, or PBMCs; the material itself was cDNA or gDNA.

Trimming removed 4 bases from V and 2 bases from J, with 8 bases in between. This CDR3 region has 13 residues. CDR1 and CDR2 from the germline V gene are MRHNA and SNTAGT. The sample holds one count of this clone. As processed by the authors: The assay estimated nucleated cells by amplifying reference gene primers. The protocol was immunoSEQ multiplex PCR, while the TCRdb copy is restricted to in-frame clones and leaves out a portion. For V, J and clone size, that table is used; D and trimming come from the DNA. The sample comprises around 240,000 clones, 70% to 85% of which are singletons, and around 1.5% rests with the top ten.

The TCR was taken from a woman aged 40 to 50 who had recovered from COVID-19. Sequenced sample: peripheral blood. The chain combines TRBV6-4 with TRBJ1-1, with unresolved D. For the CDR3, the DNA is TGTGCCAGCAGTGTGGGCAGCAACACTGAAGCTTTCTTT. Protein sequence: CASSVGSNTEAFF.